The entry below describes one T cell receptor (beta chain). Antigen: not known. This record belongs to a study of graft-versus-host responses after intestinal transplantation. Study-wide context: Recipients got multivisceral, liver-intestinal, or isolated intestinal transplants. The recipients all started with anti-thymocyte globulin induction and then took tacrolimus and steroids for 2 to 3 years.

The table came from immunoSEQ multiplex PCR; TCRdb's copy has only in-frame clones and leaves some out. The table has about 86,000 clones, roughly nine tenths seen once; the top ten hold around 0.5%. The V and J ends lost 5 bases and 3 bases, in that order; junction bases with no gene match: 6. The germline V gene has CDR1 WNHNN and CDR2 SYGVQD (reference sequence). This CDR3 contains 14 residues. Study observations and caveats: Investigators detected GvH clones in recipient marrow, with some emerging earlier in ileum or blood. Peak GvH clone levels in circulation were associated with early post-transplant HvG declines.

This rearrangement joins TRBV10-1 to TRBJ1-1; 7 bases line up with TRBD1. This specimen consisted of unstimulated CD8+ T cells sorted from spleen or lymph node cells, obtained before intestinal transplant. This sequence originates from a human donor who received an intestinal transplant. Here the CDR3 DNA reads TGCGCCAGCAGTTCGACAGGGCCCCACACTGAAGCTTTCTTT. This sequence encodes CASSSTGPHTEAFF.